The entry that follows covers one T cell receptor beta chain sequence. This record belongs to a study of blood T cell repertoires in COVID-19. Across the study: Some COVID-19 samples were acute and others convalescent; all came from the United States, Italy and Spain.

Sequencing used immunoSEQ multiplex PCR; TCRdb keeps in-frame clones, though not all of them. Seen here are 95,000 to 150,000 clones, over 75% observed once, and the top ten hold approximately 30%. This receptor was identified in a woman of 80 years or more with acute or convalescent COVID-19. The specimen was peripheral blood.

The CDR3 DNA reads as TGCGCCAGCAGCTTGTCCGGGGGGTATGGCTACACCTTC. This codes for CASSLSGGYGYTF. The V gene is TRBV5-1, the J gene TRBJ1-2; tentative D call: TRBD1 (5 bases). This CDR3 comprises 13 residues. V lost 1 base, J lost 5 bases, and 9 bases lay in between. Germline V gene lookup returns CDR1 SGHRS and CDR2 YFSETQ.